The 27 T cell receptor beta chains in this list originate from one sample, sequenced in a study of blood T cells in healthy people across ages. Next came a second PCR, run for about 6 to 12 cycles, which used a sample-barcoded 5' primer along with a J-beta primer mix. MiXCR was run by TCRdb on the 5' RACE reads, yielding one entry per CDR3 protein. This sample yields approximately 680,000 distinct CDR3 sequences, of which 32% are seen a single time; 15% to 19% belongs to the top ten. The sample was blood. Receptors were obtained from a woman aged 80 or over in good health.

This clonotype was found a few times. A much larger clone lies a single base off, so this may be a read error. DNA of the CDR3: TGTGCCAGCAGAAGGGGGACAGGGGCTTGCAATGAGCAGTTCTTC. It codes for CASRRGTGACNEQFF. J is TRBJ2-1 and V is TRBV7-9, with TRBD1 matching 10 bases. The CDR3 consists of 15 residues. Germline V gene lookup returns CDR1 SEHNR and CDR2 FQNEAQ (reference sequence). The trim removed 6 bases at V and 6 bases at J, leaving 8 bases unmatched.

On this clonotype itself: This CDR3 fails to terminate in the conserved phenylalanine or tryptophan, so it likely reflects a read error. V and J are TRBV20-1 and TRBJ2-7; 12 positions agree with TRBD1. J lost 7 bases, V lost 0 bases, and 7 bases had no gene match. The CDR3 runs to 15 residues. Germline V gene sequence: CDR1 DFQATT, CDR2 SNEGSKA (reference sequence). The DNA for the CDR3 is TGCAGTGCTAGAGACTCGGGACAGGGGGCTGGTGAGCAGTACTCC. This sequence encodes CSARDSGQGAGEQYS.

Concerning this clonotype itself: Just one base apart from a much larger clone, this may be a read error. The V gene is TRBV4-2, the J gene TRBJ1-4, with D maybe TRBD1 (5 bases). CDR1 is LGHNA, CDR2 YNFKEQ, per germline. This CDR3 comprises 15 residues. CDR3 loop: CAGSQDGAGHEKLFF. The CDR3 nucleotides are TGTGCCGGCAGCCAAGATGGGGCGGGGCATGAAAAACTGTTTTTT.

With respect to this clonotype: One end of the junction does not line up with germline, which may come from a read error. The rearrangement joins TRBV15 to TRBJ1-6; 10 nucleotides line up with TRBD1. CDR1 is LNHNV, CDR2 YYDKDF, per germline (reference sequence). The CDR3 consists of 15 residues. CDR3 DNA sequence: TGTGCCACCAGCAGGTGGACAGGGGGGAATTCACCCCGCCACTTT. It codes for CATSRWTGGNSPRHF. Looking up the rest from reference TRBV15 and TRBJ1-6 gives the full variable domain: DAMVIQNPRYQVTQFGKPVTLSCSQTLNHNVMYWYQQKSSQAPKLLFHYYDKDFNNEADTPDNFQSRRPNTSFCFLDIRSPGLGDTAMYLCATSRWTGGNSPRHFGNGTRLTVT.

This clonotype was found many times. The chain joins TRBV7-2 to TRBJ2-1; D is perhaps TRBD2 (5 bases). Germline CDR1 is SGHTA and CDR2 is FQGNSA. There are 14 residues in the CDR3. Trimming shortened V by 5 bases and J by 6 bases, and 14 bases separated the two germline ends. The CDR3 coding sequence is TGTGCCAGCAGCCCCGGGCCTAGCAGCAATGAGCAGTTCTTC. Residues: CASSPGPSSNEQFF.

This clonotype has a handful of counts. The CDR3 region is CSARSPQGKLFF. DNA of the CDR3: TGCAGTGCTAGATCGCCCCAGGGAAAACTGTTTTTT. This chain joins TRBV20-1 and TRBJ1-4; weak D call: TRBD1 (5 bases). With 2 bases removed from V and 10 bases from J, the gap between germline ends came to 11 bases. CDR3 length equals 12 residues. Germline V gene lookup returns CDR1 DFQATT and CDR2 SNEGSKA (reference sequence).

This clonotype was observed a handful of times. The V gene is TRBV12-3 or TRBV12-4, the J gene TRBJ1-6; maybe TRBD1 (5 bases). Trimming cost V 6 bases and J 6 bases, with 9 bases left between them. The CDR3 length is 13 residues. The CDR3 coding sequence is TGTGCCAGCAGCGCGACAGCTAATTCACCCCTCCACTTT. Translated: CASSATANSPLHF.

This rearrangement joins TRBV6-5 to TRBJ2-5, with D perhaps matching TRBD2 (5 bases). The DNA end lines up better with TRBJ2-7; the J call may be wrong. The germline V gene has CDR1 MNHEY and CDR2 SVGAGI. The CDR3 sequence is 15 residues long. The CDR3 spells CASSTPRTGLNEQYF. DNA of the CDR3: TGTGCCAGCAGTACACCCAGGACGGGGTTGAACGAGCAGTACTTC.

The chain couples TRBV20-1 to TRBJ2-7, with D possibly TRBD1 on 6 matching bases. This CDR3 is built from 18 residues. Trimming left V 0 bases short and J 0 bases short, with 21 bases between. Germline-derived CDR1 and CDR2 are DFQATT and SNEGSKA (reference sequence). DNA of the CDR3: TGCAGTGCTAGAGATGCAGGGGACGGAAGAATAATCTCCTACGAGCAGTACTTC. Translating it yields CSARDAGDGRIISYEQYF.

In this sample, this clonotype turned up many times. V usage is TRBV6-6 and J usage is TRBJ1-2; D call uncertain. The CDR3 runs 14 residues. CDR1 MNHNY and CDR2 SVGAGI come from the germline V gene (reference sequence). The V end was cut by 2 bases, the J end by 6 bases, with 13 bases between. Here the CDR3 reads CASSYEGTGNGYTF. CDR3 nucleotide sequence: TGTGCCAGCAGTTACGAGGGCACGGGGAATGGCTACACCTTC.

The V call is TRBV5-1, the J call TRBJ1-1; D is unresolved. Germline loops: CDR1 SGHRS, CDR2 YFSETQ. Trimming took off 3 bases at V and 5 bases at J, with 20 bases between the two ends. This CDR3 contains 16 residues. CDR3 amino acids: CASSSSATSGSTEAFF. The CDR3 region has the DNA TGCGCCAGCAGCTCCTCCGCTACCAGCGGAAGTACTGAAGCTTTCTTT. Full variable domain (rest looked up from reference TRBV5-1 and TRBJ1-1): KAGVTQTPRYLIKTRGQQVTLSCSPISGHRSVSWYQQTPGQGLQFLFEYFSETQRNKGNFPGRFSGRQFSNSRSEMNVSTLELGDSALYLCASSSSATSGSTEAFFGQGTRLTVV.

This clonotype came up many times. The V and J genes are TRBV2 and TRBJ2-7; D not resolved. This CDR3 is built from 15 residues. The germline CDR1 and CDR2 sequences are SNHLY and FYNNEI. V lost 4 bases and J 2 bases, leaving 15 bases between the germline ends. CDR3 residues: CASSGLRTVPYEQYF. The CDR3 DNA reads TGTGCCAGCAGTGGGTTAAGGACGGTCCCCTACGAGCAGTACTTC.

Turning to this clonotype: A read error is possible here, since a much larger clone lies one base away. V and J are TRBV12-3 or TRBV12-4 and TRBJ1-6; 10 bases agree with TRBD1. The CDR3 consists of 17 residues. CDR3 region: CASGFSFRTGGDSPLHF. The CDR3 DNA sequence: TGTGCCAGCGGTTTTTCCTTTAGGACAGGGGGGGATTCACCCCTCCACTTT.

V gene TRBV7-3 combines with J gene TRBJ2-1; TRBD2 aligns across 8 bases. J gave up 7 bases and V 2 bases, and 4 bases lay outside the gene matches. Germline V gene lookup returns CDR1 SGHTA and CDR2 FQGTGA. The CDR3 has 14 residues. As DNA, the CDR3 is TGTGCCAGCAGCTTATACGGGGGGGAAAATGAGCAGTTCTTC. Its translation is CASSLYGGENEQFF.

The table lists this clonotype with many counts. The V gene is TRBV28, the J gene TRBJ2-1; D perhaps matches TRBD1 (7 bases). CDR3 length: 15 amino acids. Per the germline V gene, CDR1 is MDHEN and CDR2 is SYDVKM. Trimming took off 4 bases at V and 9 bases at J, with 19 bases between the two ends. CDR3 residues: CASSSLPQGGSEQFF. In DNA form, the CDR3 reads TGTGCCAGCAGTTCTCTCCCCCAGGGGGGTAGTGAGCAGTTCTTC.

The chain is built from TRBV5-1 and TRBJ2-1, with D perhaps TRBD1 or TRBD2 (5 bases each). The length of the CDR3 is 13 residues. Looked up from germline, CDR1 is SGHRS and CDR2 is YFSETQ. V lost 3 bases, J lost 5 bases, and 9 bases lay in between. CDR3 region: CASSSGRHNEQFF. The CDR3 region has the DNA TGCGCCAGCAGCTCGGGACGCCACAATGAGCAGTTCTTC.

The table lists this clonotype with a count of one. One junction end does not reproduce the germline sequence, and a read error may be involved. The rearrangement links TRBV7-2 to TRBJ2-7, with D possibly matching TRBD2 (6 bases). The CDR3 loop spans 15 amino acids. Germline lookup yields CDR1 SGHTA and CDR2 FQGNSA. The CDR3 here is CAGSYGTQGWGEQYF. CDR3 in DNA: TGTGCCGGCAGCTACGGGACTCAAGGGTGGGGTGAGCAGTACTTC.

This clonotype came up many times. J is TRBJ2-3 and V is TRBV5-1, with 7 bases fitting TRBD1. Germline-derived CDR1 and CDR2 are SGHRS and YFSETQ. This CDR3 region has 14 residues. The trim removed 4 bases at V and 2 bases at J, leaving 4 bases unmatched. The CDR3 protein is CASSDRAFTDTQYF. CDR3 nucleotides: TGCGCCAGCAGCGACAGGGCTTTCACAGATACGCAGTATTTT.

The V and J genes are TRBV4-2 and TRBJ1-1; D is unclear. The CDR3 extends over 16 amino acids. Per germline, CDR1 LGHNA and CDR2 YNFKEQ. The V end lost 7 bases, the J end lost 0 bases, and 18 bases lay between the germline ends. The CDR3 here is CASNTSQTFLNTEAFF. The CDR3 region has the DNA TGTGCCAGCAATACATCTCAGACTTTCTTGAACACTGAAGCTTTCTTT.

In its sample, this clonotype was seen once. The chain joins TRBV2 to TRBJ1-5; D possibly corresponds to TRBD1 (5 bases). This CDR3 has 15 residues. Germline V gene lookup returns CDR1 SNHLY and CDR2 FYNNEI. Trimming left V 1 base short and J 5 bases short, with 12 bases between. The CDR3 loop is CASSEDAQDYQPQHF. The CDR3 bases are TGTGCCAGCAGTGAAGATGCACAGGATTATCAGCCCCAGCATTTT.

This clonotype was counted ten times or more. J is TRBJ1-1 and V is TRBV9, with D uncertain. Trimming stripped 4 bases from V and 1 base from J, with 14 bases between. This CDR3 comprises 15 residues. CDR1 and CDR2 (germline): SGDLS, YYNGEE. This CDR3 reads CASSRHSNTNTEAFF. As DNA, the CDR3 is TGTGCCAGCAGCCGACACTCAAATACGAACACTGAAGCTTTCTTT.

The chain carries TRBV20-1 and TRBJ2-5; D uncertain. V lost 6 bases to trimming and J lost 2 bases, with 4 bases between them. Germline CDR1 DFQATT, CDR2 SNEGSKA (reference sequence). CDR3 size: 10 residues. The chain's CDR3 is CSAAQETQYF. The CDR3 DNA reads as TGCAGTGCGGCTCAAGAGACCCAGTACTTC.

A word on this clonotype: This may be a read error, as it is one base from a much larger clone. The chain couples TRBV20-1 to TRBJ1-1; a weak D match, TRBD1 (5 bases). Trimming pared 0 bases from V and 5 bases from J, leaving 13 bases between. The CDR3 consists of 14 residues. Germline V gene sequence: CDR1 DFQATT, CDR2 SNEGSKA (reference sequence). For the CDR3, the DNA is TGCAGTGCTAGAGAGATGAAGGGGAGGACTGAAGCTTTCTTT. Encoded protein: CSAREMKGRTEAFF.

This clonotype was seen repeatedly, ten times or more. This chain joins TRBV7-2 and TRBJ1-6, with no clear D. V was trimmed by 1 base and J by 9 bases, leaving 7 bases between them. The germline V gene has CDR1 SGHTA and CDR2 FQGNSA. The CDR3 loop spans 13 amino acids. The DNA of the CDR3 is TGTGCCAGCAGCTTAGTCATAGGTTCACCCCTCCACTTT. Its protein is CASSLVIGSPLHF.

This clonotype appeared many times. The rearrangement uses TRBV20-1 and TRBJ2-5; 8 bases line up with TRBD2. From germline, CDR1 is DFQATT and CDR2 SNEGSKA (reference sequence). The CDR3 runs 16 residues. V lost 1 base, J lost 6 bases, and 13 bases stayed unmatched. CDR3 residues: CSARGGGGQNIQTQYF. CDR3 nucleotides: TGCAGTGCTAGAGGAGGCGGGGGGCAAAACATACAGACCCAGTACTTC.

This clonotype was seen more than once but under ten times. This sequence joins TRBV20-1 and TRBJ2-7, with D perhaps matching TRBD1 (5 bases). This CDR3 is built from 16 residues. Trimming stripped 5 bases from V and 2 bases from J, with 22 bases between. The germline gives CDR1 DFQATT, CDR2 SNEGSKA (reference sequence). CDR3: CSAPVLGQGGAYEQYF. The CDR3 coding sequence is TGCAGTGCTCCCGTCTTGGGTCAGGGTGGGGCCTACGAGCAGTACTTC.

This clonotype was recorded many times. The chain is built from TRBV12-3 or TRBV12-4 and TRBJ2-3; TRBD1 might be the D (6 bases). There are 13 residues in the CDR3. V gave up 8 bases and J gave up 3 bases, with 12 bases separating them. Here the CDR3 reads CASGQLRTDTQYF. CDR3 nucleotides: TGTGCCAGCGGACAGTTAAGGACAGATACGCAGTATTTT.